Listed here is a single T cell receptor beta chain. These data come from a study of blood T cell repertoires in COVID-19. The germline V gene has CDR1 SGHNT and CDR2 YYREEE (reference sequence). J was trimmed by 8 bases and V by 0 bases; bases with no gene match: 7. This CDR3 has 15 amino acids. Assay used: immunoSEQ multiplex PCR; TCRdb lists only in-frame clones, some missing. The repertoire holds approximately 350,000 clones, with about nine tenths as singletons. The sequenced sample was peripheral blood. The chain links TRBV5-4 to TRBJ1-4; 7 bases agree with TRBD1. The clonotype comes from a woman between 70 and 85 years old with COVID-19, enrolled during active disease. The CDR3 nucleotides read TGTGCCAGCAGCTTGGCCGGTCAGGGGGGCGAAAAACTGTTTTTT. It yields the protein CASSLAGQGGEKLFF.